These T cell receptor beta chains were read from a single sample in a study of blood T cell repertoires in COVID-19. TCRdb keeps only in-frame clones here, not all; method: immunoSEQ multiplex PCR. Among 150,000 to 200,000 clones listed, more than 70% were seen once. The material sequenced was peripheral blood. The receptors shown here come from a man in his fifties or sixties who had recovered from COVID-19. CDR3s include the opening cysteine and the closing phenylalanine or tryptophan. A D gene is named only where the DNA matches it firmly. Size is stated for part of the rows, as once, few or many counts, or as a class when the clone is expanded.

j_gene,d_gene,abundance,v_gene,CDR3aa,CDR3nt
TRBJ2-7,TRBD1,-,TRBV5-1,CASSLAGEGAHEQYF,TGCGCCAGCAGCTTGGCCGGCGAGGGGGCCCACGAGCAGTACTTC
TRBJ1-3,-,once,TRBV12-2,CASRLGTEIPGNTIYF,TGTGCAAGTCGCTTAGGGACAGAGATACCTGGAAACACCATATATTTT
TRBJ1-1,TRBD1,-,TRBV19,CASSRGQGRTEAFF,TGTGCCAGTAGTAGGGGACAGGGTAGGACTGAAGCTTTCTTT
TRBJ2-5,-,once,TRBV19,CASSIDRRRQETQYF,TGTGCCAGTAGTATAGATCGGCGGCGCCAAGAGACCCAGTACTTC
TRBJ1-1,-,-,TRBV5-1,CASSLERGNTEAFF,TGCGCCAGCAGCTTGGAAAGGGGAAACACTGAAGCTTTCTTT
TRBJ2-7,TRBD2,once,TRBV7-9,CASSLLAGGIDEQYF,TGTGCCAGCAGCCTACTAGCGGGAGGGATCGACGAGCAGTACTTC
TRBJ2-4,-,-,TRBV7-4,CASSQTGVGKGDKNIQYF,TGTGCCAGCAGCCAGACGGGGGTGGGAAAAGGGGACAAAAACATTCAGTACTTC
TRBJ2-5,-,-,TRBV7-2,CASTQTGSLETQYF,TGTGCCAGCACCCAGACGGGATCCTTGGAGACCCAGTACTTC
TRBJ2-7,TRBD1,-,TRBV5-4,CASSLAGTGRDEQYF,TGTGCCAGCAGCTTGGCCGGGACAGGGCGCGACGAGCAGTACTTC
TRBJ1-1,-,-,TRBV24-1,CATSDSETGITKRTGAFF,TGTGCCACCAGTGATTCCGAAACCGGGATCACCAAACGAACGGGAGCTTTCTTT
TRBJ2-1,TRBD2,-,TRBV3-1/TRBV3-2,CASSQVAGGAYNEQFF,TGTGCCAGCAGCCAAGTGGCGGGGGGAGCCTACAATGAGCAGTTCTTC
TRBJ2-2,TRBD1,-,TRBV30,CAWSRSETGLGTGELFF,TGTGCCTGGAGTCGTAGCGAGACAGGGCTGGGAACCGGGGAGCTGTTTTTT
TRBJ1-6,TRBD1,-,TRBV9,CASSAQTGPNSPLHF,TGTGCCAGCAGCGCACAGACAGGGCCGAATTCACCCCTCCACTTT
TRBJ1-5,-,-,TRBV4-3,CASSQTTGPGSPQHF,TGCGCCAGCAGCCAGACAACAGGGCCCGGCTCACCCCAGCATTTT
TRBJ1-2,TRBD1,-,TRBV14,CASSRIDRANYGYTF,TGTGCCAGCAGCCGCATAGACAGGGCCAACTATGGCTACACCTTC
TRBJ2-2,-,-,TRBV19,CASSIWERGRTGELFF,TGTGCCAGTAGTATCTGGGAAAGGGGAAGGACCGGGGAGCTGTTTTTT
TRBJ2-7,TRBD2,-,TRBV5-6,CASSRTSGSYEQYF,TGTGCCAGCAGCCGGACTAGCGGGAGCTACGAGCAGTACTTC
TRBJ1-2,TRBD1,-,TRBV5-5,CASSARPGQDYGYTF,TGTGCCAGCAGCGCCAGACCGGGACAGGACTATGGCTACACCTTC
TRBJ1-2,-,-,TRBV29-1,CSSDTPNYGYTF,TGCAGCTCTGACACACCTAACTATGGCTACACCTTC
TRBJ2-3,-,once,TRBV6-5,CASSFSGNPGDTQYF,TGTGCCAGCAGTTTCTCCGGGAATCCGGGAGATACGCAGTATTTT
TRBJ1-2,TRBD1,-,TRBV19,CAGRQGENYGYTF,TGTGCCGGCAGACAGGGGGAAAACTATGGCTACACCTTC
TRBJ2-3,TRBD1,-,TRBV3-1/TRBV3-2,CASGGQNTDTQYF,TGTGCCAGCGGGGGACAGAACACAGATACGCAGTATTTT
TRBJ2-2,TRBD2,few,TRBV3-1/TRBV3-2,CASSQPSGGNTGELFF,TGTGCCAGCAGCCAACCTAGCGGGGGGAACACCGGGGAGCTGTTTTTT
TRBJ2-5,-,-,TRBV19,CASRLQGLVSETQYF,TGTGCCAGTAGATTACAGGGCCTTGTATCGGAGACCCAGTACTTC